This T cell receptor (beta chain) was recovered during a study of vaccination and CD4 T cells after COVID-19. Treatment in this sample: approximately 9-day PBMC culture with coronavirus spike peptide pools or control peptides (ViraFEST assay). CD4+ T cells that had been cultured provided DNA sequenced with the Oncomine TCR Beta short-read assay. TCRdb independently ran MiXCR on the PCR reads; one entry per CDR3 protein. The sample shows approximately 13,000 distinct CDR3 sequences, approximately 79% of them seen only once. The CDR3 spans 12 residues. The V gene's germline CDR1 is MDHEN and CDR2 SYDVKM. V was pared by 6 bases and J by 2 bases, with 8 bases between. To note about this clonotype: Antigen specificity is unknown.

The sequenced material came from CD4+ T cells from blood, cultured in vitro. The gene calls are TRBV28 and TRBJ2-7, with a weak D call TRBD2 (5 bases). This TCR was sampled from a human donor who had recovered from COVID-19. DNA for the CDR3: TGTGCCAGCAGAGAGGGCCCCTACGAGCAGTACTTC. Residues: CASREGPYEQYF.